One and the same sample provided the 28 T cell receptor beta chains below, sequenced in a study of OX40 agonist ivuxolimab in advanced cancers. The protocol was immunoSEQ multiplex PCR, while the TCRdb copy is restricted to in-frame clones and leaves out a portion. The table has 75,000 to 100,000 clones, about 89% seen once. The specimen was CD4+ or CD8+ T cells sorted from blood, collected in a trial of the OX40 agonist ivuxolimab. These receptors were obtained from an adult with an advanced solid tumor such as melanoma, head and neck, liver or kidney cancer.

This clone was counted between two and nine times. The chain couples TRBV9 to TRBJ1-6; weak D call: TRBD1 (6 bases). The CDR3 has 13 amino acids. Trimming pared 4 bases from V and 14 bases from J, leaving 16 bases between. Germline CDR1 is SGDLS and CDR2 is YYNGEE. The CDR3 loop is CASSSRQQGTLHF. CDR3 bases: TGTGCCAGCAGCTCACGGCAACAGGGTACCCTCCACTTT.

The V and J genes are TRBV6-1 and TRBJ2-5; 7 bases agree with TRBD1. The CDR3 is 13 residues long. Germline CDR1 reads MNHNS; CDR2 reads SASEGT. V shed 3 bases and J 8 bases; nucleotides not matched to a gene: 6. CDR3 protein: CASSEYRQGTQYF. DNA for the CDR3: TGTGCCAGCAGTGAGTACCGACAGGGAACCCAGTACTTC.

CDR3 DNA: TGTGCCAGCATTTCACTGGGGCAGGGGGAACATAGCTACACCTTC. Translation: CASISLGQGEHSYTF. The V gene is TRBV28, the J gene TRBJ1-2; 7 nucleotides line up with TRBD1. This CDR3 region has 15 residues. Germline V gene data show CDR1 as MDHEN and CDR2 as SYDVKM. The J segment lost 9 bases and the V segment lost 7 bases, leaving 17 bases of the junction unmatched.

This clone appeared a single time. This chain joins TRBV5-1 and TRBJ2-1; D could derive from TRBD1 or TRBD2 (5 bases each). This CDR3 region has 16 residues. The V gene lost 3 bases and the J gene lost 9 bases, with 22 bases spanning the gap. The germline V gene has CDR1 SGHRS and CDR2 YFSETQ. The DNA of the CDR3 is TGCGCCAGCAGCTCGCGGACTGGACACGGCCCAACTGAGCAGTTCTTC. It codes for CASSSRTGHGPTEQFF.

This rearrangement joins TRBV10-3 to TRBJ2-5, with D unclear. This CDR3 spans 15 amino acids. The germline gives CDR1 ENHRY, CDR2 SYGVKD. V was shortened by 2 bases and J by 1 base, with 11 bases between the two germline ends. CDR3 coding DNA: TGTGCCATCAGTGAGAAAGCACAGTTCCAAGAGACCCAGTACTTC. Translated, it gives CAISEKAQFQETQYF.

The V call is TRBV2, the J call TRBJ2-7, with D hard to call. V lost 1 base and J 4 bases, leaving 17 bases between the germline ends. This CDR3 spans 16 amino acids. Germline lookup yields CDR1 SNHLY and CDR2 FYNNEI. CDR3 amino acids: CASSEGRRGRGYEQYF. The CDR3 DNA follows: TGTGCCAGCAGTGAAGGACGGAGAGGACGTGGGTACGAGCAGTACTTC. The whole variable domain, filled in from reference TRBV2 and TRBJ2-7, reads EPEVTQTPSHQVTQMGQEVILRCVPISNHLYFYWYRQILGQKVEFLVSFYNNEISEKSEIFDDQFSVERPDGSNFTLKIRSTKLEDSAMYFCASSEGRRGRGYEQYFGPGTRLTVT.

CDR3 amino acids: CASKEGDNEKLFF. The CDR3 DNA follows: TGTGCCAGCAAGGAGGGGGATAATGAAAAACTGTTTTTT. V is TRBV2 and J is TRBJ1-4, with D maybe TRBD1 (6 bases). The CDR3 extends over 13 amino acids. The germline V gene has CDR1 SNHLY and CDR2 FYNNEI. V dropped 7 bases and J dropped 4 bases, with 10 bases sitting between them. The full variable domain, rest sourced from reference TRBV2 and TRBJ1-4, is EPEVTQTPSHQVTQMGQEVILRCVPISNHLYFYWYRQILGQKVEFLVSFYNNEISEKSEIFDDQFSVERPDGSNFTLKIRSTKLEDSAMYFCASKEGDNEKLFFGSGTQLSVL.

The chain joins TRBV6-5 to TRBJ1-1, with D hard to call. Germline CDR1 and CDR2: MNHEY and SVGAGI. Trimming pared 4 bases from V and 11 bases from J, leaving 11 bases between. The CDR3 sequence is 11 residues long. The CDR3 DNA sequence: TGTGCCAGCAGTTTGCGGTGGTCGGCTTTCTTT. Amino acid sequence: CASSLRWSAFF.

V is TRBV29-1 and J is TRBJ1-5, with no clear D. The V gene lost 6 bases and the J gene lost 1 base, with 10 bases spanning the gap. CDR3 length equals 13 residues. Germline CDR1 is SQVTM and CDR2 is ANQGSEA. In DNA, the CDR3 is TGCAGCGTCGCTCTGGGAAGCAATCAGCCCCAGCATTTT. Its translation: CSVALGSNQPQHF. The variable domain in full, completed from reference TRBV29-1 and TRBJ1-5, reads SAVISQKPSRDICQRGTSLTIQCQVDSQVTMMFWYRQQPGQSLTLIATANQGSEATYESGFVIDKFPISRPNLTFSTLTVSNMSPEDSSIYLCSVALGSNQPQHFGDGTRLSIL.

This clone was detected a few times. V is TRBV28 and J is TRBJ1-6; 7 bases are a match to TRBD1. This CDR3 has 14 residues. The trim removed 8 bases at V and 5 bases at J, leaving 6 bases unmatched. CDR1 is MDHEN and CDR2 is SYDVKM in the germline V gene. The CDR3 DNA reads as TGTGCCAGCCTCACCGGACAGGATAATTCACCCCTCCACTTT. Translating gives CASLTGQDNSPLHF. Full variable domain (missing parts from reference TRBV28 and TRBJ1-6): DVKVTQSSRYLVKRTGEKVFLECVQDMDHENMFWYRQDPGLGLRLIYFSYDVKMKEKGDIPEGYSVSREKKERFSLILESASTNQTSMYLCASLTGQDNSPLHFGNGTRLTVT.

In its sample, this clone was seen once. This chain joins TRBV4-1 and TRBJ2-5, with 8 bases that match TRBD2. Judging by the DNA end, TRBJ2-7 fits better; the J call may be wrong. CDR1 MGHRA and CDR2 YSYEKL come from the germline V gene. This CDR3 comprises 16 residues. The CDR3 spells CASSQSGAGAFYEQYF. The CDR3 region has the DNA TGCGCCAGCAGCCAATCCGGAGCGGGAGCATTTTACGAGCAGTACTTC.

The gene calls are TRBV6-1 and TRBJ2-5, with 8 nucleotides matching TRBD2. CDR1 is MNHNS and CDR2 is SASEGT in the germline V gene. The V gene end was trimmed by 0 bases and the J gene end by 1 base; junction bases not matched to a gene: 4. The CDR3 sequence is 16 residues long. In nucleotides, the CDR3 is TGTGCCAGCAGTGAAGCCCCAGCGGGAGCCCAAGAGACCCAGTACTTC. As protein: CASSEAPAGAQETQYF.

The V and J genes are TRBV5-4 and TRBJ2-7; D is undetermined. There are 14 residues in the CDR3. The V end lost 0 bases, the J end lost 6 bases, and 13 bases lay between the germline ends. Germline V gene lookup returns CDR1 SGHNT and CDR2 YYREEE (reference sequence). CDR3 in amino acids: CASSLASHGSEQYF. CDR3 nucleotide sequence: TGTGCCAGCAGCTTGGCTTCCCACGGGTCCGAGCAGTACTTC.

The chain has TRBV28 and TRBJ2-7; D may be TRBD1 (6 bases). V was pared by 3 bases and J by 5 bases, with 11 bases between. The CDR3 extends over 13 amino acids. CDR1 MDHEN and CDR2 SYDVKM come from the germline V gene. The CDR3 loop reads CASSFAGVDEQYF. In nucleotides, the CDR3 is TGTGCCAGCAGTTTCGCAGGGGTCGACGAGCAGTACTTC.

This sequence joins TRBV5-1 and TRBJ1-2, with D perhaps matching TRBD1 (6 bases). This CDR3 has 12 residues. Germline values: CDR1 SGHRS, CDR2 YFSETQ. V was clipped by 0 bases and J by 6 bases, with 6 bases between them. CDR3: CASSLAGDGYTF. The CDR3, as DNA: TGCGCCAGCAGCTTGGCAGGGGATGGCTACACCTTC.

This clone showed up just a few times. The genes are TRBV29-1 and TRBJ2-2, with D perhaps TRBD1 or TRBD2 (5 bases each). This CDR3 has 13 residues. CDR1 is SQVTM and CDR2 is ANQGSEA in the germline V gene. CDR3 sequence reads: CGDPTPNTGELFF. The CDR3 coding sequence is TGCGGGGACCCCACCCCGAACACCGGGGAGCTGTTTTTT.

The chain has TRBV18 and TRBJ1-1; the D gene is possibly TRBD1 (5 bases). V was pared by 4 bases and J by 1 base, with 7 bases between. There are 13 residues in the CDR3. The germline V gene has CDR1 KGHSH and CDR2 LQKENI. The CDR3 sequence is CASSRDQNTEAFF. The CDR3 region has the DNA TGTGCCAGCTCACGGGACCAGAACACTGAAGCTTTCTTT.

CDR3 sequence reads: CASSADRETDTQYF. In nucleotides, the CDR3 is TGTGCCAGCAGCGCCGACAGGGAAACAGATACGCAGTATTTT. The chain couples TRBV2 to TRBJ2-3, with 7 bases aligning to TRBD1. CDR3 length equals 14 residues. Germline assignment: CDR1 SNHLY and CDR2 FYNNEI. V was clipped by 6 bases and J by 3 bases; unmatched bases: 6.

V gene TRBV28 combines with J gene TRBJ2-3, with TRBD2 matching over 14 bases. The germline V gene has CDR1 MDHEN and CDR2 SYDVKM. The junction had 7 bases not matched to a gene; V was cut back by 6 bases and J by 5 bases. The CDR3 runs 16 residues. DNA of the CDR3: TGTGCCAGCAGCCCCTGGGGGACTAGCGGGAGAGATACGCAGTATTTT. It specifies CASSPWGTSGRDTQYF.

The chain joins TRBV7-2 to TRBJ2-7; tentatively, D is TRBD2 (6 bases). CDR3 length equals 15 residues. Germline loops: CDR1 SGHTA, CDR2 FQGNSA. Trimming stripped 5 bases from V and 6 bases from J, with 20 bases between. The CDR3 coding sequence is TGTGCCAGCAGCCAATTATCTGGAGGGTTGATCGAGCAGTACTTC. Amino acids: CASSQLSGGLIEQYF.

The V gene is TRBV19, the J gene TRBJ2-2; maybe TRBD2 (6 bases). The CDR3 has 16 residues. The germline V gene has CDR1 LNHDA and CDR2 SQIVND (reference sequence). Trimming removed 1 base at V and 4 bases at J, with 13 bases between. The CDR3 coding sequence is TGTGCCAGTAGTATAGTGCGACTAGAAGGCACCGGGGAGCTGTTTTTT. Translation: CASSIVRLEGTGELFF. Variable domain in full (rest from reference TRBV19 and TRBJ2-2): DGGITQSPKYLFRKEGQNVTLSCEQNLNHDAMYWYRQDPGQGLRLIYYSQIVNDFQKGDIAEGYSVSREKKESFPLTVTSAQKNPTAFYLCASSIVRLEGTGELFFGEGSRLTVL.

This sequence joins TRBV28 and TRBJ1-6, with 11 bases that match TRBD1. With 6 bases clipped from V and 9 bases from J, the junction kept 13 bases outside the gene matches. This CDR3 is built from 17 residues. From germline, CDR1 is MDHEN and CDR2 SYDVKM. This chain's CDR3 is CASRPGQGGSWGSPLHF. CDR3 nucleotide sequence: TGTGCCAGCAGGCCGGGACAGGGGGGGAGTTGGGGTTCACCCCTCCACTTT.

The V call is TRBV19, the J call TRBJ1-2; D possibly corresponds to TRBD1 (6 bases). V was shortened by 7 bases and J by 7 bases, with 16 bases between the two germline ends. There are 13 residues in the CDR3. CDR1 is LNHDA, CDR2 SQIVND, per germline (reference sequence). The CDR3 DNA reads as TGTGCCAGTAATCTATGGGGGGCCTCTGGCTACACCTTC. The encoded protein is CASNLWGASGYTF.

This rearrangement joins TRBV20-1 to TRBJ2-5; 7 bases fit TRBD1. Germline CDR1 DFQATT, CDR2 SNEGSKA (reference sequence). The length of the CDR3 is 11 residues. CDR3 region: CTPKGAKTQYF. The CDR3 bases are TGCACCCCGAAGGGGGCAAAGACCCAGTACTTC.

This chain links TRBV7-2 with TRBJ1-1, with a possible D match to TRBD1 (6 bases). CDR1 is SGHTA, CDR2 FQGNSA, per germline. CDR3 size: 15 residues. V dropped 3 bases and J dropped 4 bases, with 15 bases sitting between them. CDR3 DNA sequence: TGTGCCAGCAGCTTCTCAAGGGGGGCGGGCACTGAAGCTTTCTTT. Its translation is CASSFSRGAGTEAFF.

V is TRBV29-1 and J is TRBJ2-7; D tentatively reads TRBD1 or TRBD2 (5 bases each). Trimming took off 4 bases at V and 1 base at J, with 5 bases between the two ends. This CDR3 has 11 residues. CDR1 SQVTM and CDR2 ANQGSEA come from the germline V gene. CDR3 region: CSVGGSYEQYF. In nucleotides, the CDR3 is TGCAGCGTTGGGGGGTCCTACGAGCAGTACTTC.

The CDR3 region is CASSLDSRTDTQYF. The CDR3 DNA reads as TGTGCCAGCAGCTTAGATTCGAGAACAGATACGCAGTATTTT. The V gene is TRBV11-2, the J gene TRBJ2-3; D gene uncertain. V dropped 0 bases and J dropped 3 bases, with 7 bases sitting between them. Germline loops: CDR1 SGHAT, CDR2 FQNNGV. The CDR3 has 14 residues.

The CDR3 bases are TGTGCCAGCAGTGATGGACTAGCGGGGAGCACAGATACGCAGTATTTT. Encoded protein: CASSDGLAGSTDTQYF. The V gene is TRBV25-1, the J gene TRBJ2-3, with 12 bases lining up with TRBD2. The CDR3 sequence is 16 residues long. V lost 3 bases and J lost 0; bases outside the gene matches: 1. Germline V CDR1 and CDR2: MGHDK, SYGVNS.